The 17 T cell receptor beta chains below come from one sample, sequenced in a study of blood T cells in healthy people across ages. A second 7 to 11 cycle PCR used barcoded and J-beta primers. Each CDR3 protein is one row after TCRdb ran MiXCR on the 5' RACE reads. This sample has about 720,000 distinct CDR3 sequences, with around a fifth found just once. Sample: blood. Receptor source: a man aged 65 to 85 in good health.

This clonotype was counted only a few times. This chain uses TRBV2 with TRBJ2-5; D is unclear. Germline assignment: CDR1 SNHLY and CDR2 FYNNEI. V dropped 6 bases and J dropped 5 bases, with 7 bases sitting between them. CDR3 length equals 11 residues. The CDR3 loop reads CASSAYETQYF. The CDR3 DNA reads as TGTGCCAGCAGCGCGTACGAGACCCAGTACTTC. Supplemented by reference TRBV2 and TRBJ2-5, the full variable domain reads EPEVTQTPSHQVTQMGQEVILRCVPISNHLYFYWYRQILGQKVEFLVSFYNNEISEKSEIFDDQFSVERPDGSNFTLKIRSTKLEDSAMYFCASSAYETQYFGPGTRLLVL.

The rearrangement joins TRBV29-1 to TRBJ2-5; 9 nucleotides line up with TRBD2. The J call may be in error: the DNA end matches TRBJ2-7 better. The germline V gene encodes CDR1 SQVTM and CDR2 ANQGSEA. CDR3 length: 13 amino acids. The CDR3 DNA is TGCAGCGTTAAATTCGCGGGAGGGTCCGAGCAGTACGTC. Its protein product is CSVKFAGGSEQYV.

This clonotype was observed a few times. The chain has TRBV6-5 and TRBJ2-1; no clear D gene. V was pared by 6 bases and J by 5 bases, with 17 bases between. From germline, CDR1 is MNHEY and CDR2 SVGAGI. The CDR3 contains 15 residues. The CDR3 region is CASSTRSNWDNEQFF. As DNA, the CDR3 is TGTGCCAGCAGCACCCGGTCGAATTGGGACAATGAGCAGTTCTTC.

The gene calls are TRBV20-1 and TRBJ2-7; 7 bases agree with TRBD1. The CDR3 contains 15 residues. Germline assignment: CDR1 DFQATT and CDR2 SNEGSKA (reference sequence). V lost 3 bases, J lost 2 bases, and 10 bases stayed unmatched. The CDR3 here is CSARPVDRDPYEQYF. CDR3 bases: TGCAGTGCTAGGCCGGTTGACAGGGACCCCTACGAGCAGTACTTC.

The chain recombines TRBV29-1 with TRBJ2-7; tentatively, D is TRBD1 (6 bases). V lost 5 bases and J 3 bases, leaving 11 bases between the germline ends. The CDR3 length is 12 residues. Germline V gene data show CDR1 as SQVTM and CDR2 as ANQGSEA. The CDR3 DNA follows: TGCAGCGTTCGCGGACAGAGCTACGAGCAGTACTTC. As protein: CSVRGQSYEQYF.

The sample holds a few counts of this clonotype. The V and J genes are TRBV20-1 and TRBJ1-2, with a tentative D call TRBD1 (5 bases). CDR3 length: 13 residues. The V and J ends lost 3 bases and 3 bases respectively, with 11 bases between them. Germline-derived CDR1 and CDR2 are DFQATT and SNEGSKA (reference sequence). This CDR3 reads CSASYRTYYGYTF. DNA of the CDR3: TGCAGTGCTAGTTACAGGACTTACTATGGCTACACCTTC.

The V gene is TRBV12-3 or TRBV12-4, the J gene TRBJ1-4; D gene ambiguous. The CDR3 runs 13 residues. V dropped 5 bases and J dropped 1 base, with 5 bases sitting between them. The CDR3 coding sequence is TGTGCCAGCAGTACGTTAACTAATGAAAAACTGTTTTTT. It yields the protein CASSTLTNEKLFF.

The rearrangement joins TRBV28 to TRBJ1-4, with a possible D match to TRBD1 (6 bases). Trimming took 6 bases from V and 4 from J, leaving 18 bases between them. The CDR3 spans 16 residues. In germline, CDR1 is MDHEN, CDR2 SYDVKM. The CDR3 region has the DNA TGTGCCAGCAGCTATCCCGGGGGGGCCTTTAATGAAAAACTGTTTTTT. Its translation: CASSYPGGAFNEKLFF.

This clonotype was detected a few times. The V gene is TRBV12-3 or TRBV12-4, the J gene TRBJ2-5; D might be TRBD2 (5 bases). V gave up 3 bases and J gave up 4 bases, with 15 bases separating them. CDR3 length: 15 amino acids. CDR3 sequence (DNA): TGTGCCAGCAGTTTTCACCTTCTAGCACCAGAGACCCAGTACTTC. It is translated as CASSFHLLAPETQYF.

The chain carries TRBV3-1 and TRBJ1-6, with D maybe TRBD1 (6 bases). The CDR3 consists of 17 residues. Germline CDR1 and CDR2: LGHDT and YNNKEL (reference sequence). Trimming shortened V by 3 bases and J by 6 bases, and 18 bases separated the two germline ends. CDR3 bases: TGTGCCAGCAGCCACGTACCCGGGACACCATCTAATTCACCCCTCCACTTT. Translating it yields CASSHVPGTPSNSPLHF.

The CDR3 DNA reads TGCAGCGTTGAAGGGCAGACCAATTCGAACACCGGGGAGCTGTTTTTT. Translated, it gives CSVEGQTNSNTGELFF. The chain uses TRBV29-1 and TRBJ2-2; D gene unclear. This CDR3 has 16 residues. V lost 1 base, J lost 0 bases, and 12 bases lay in between. CDR1 and CDR2 (germline): SQVTM, ANQGSEA.

V is TRBV7-2 and J is TRBJ1-3; D unclear. CDR1 and CDR2 (germline): SGHTA, FQGNSA. The V and J ends lost 2 bases and 3 bases respectively, with 5 bases between them. The CDR3 has 13 amino acids. The CDR3 loop reads CASSLHFGNTIYF. The CDR3 nucleotides read TGTGCCAGCAGCTTACACTTTGGAAACACCATATATTTT.

The CDR3 loop is CSASQVTSGSRNEQFF. Written as DNA, the CDR3 is TGCAGTGCTAGTCAAGTGACTAGCGGGAGCCGCAATGAGCAGTTCTTC. The rearrangement links TRBV20-1 to TRBJ2-1; TRBD2 matches at 12 bases. With V trimmed by 3 bases and J by 6 bases, 9 bases remained unmatched. This CDR3 is 16 amino acids long. Germline V gene lookup returns CDR1 DFQATT and CDR2 SNEGSKA (reference sequence).

This clonotype was counted between two and nine times. The chain employs TRBV7-2 and TRBJ2-7; no clear D. The DNA end is more similar to TRBJ2-1, so the J call may be wrong. The CDR3 sequence is 12 residues long. Germline V gene data show CDR1 as SGHTA and CDR2 as FQGNSA. CDR3: CASSPQRGEQFF. CDR3 nucleotide sequence: TGTGCCAGCAGCCCCCAAAGAGGTGAGCAGTTCTTC.

This clonotype was seen only a few times. V gene TRBV20-1 combines with J gene TRBJ2-3, with D possibly matching TRBD2 (5 bases). Germline CDR1 reads DFQATT; CDR2 reads SNEGSKA (reference sequence). Trimming left V 6 bases short and J 2 bases short, with 12 bases between. This CDR3 is built from 13 residues. The CDR3 region is CSAAGPLTDTQYF. The CDR3 nucleotides are TGCAGTGCGGCGGGCCCACTCACAGATACGCAGTATTTT.

This clonotype was counted only a few times. The chain has TRBV9 and TRBJ2-5; D unclear. This CDR3 contains 14 residues. Germline CDR1 and CDR2: SGDLS and YYNGEE. Trimming cost V 0 bases and J 1 base, with 7 bases left between them. The CDR3 protein is CASSVGVSQETQYF. CDR3 DNA sequence: TGTGCCAGCAGCGTAGGGGTAAGCCAAGAGACCCAGTACTTC.

This clonotype was found once. The rearrangement uses TRBV30 and TRBJ1-2; D not certain. CDR1 GTSNPN and CDR2 SVGIG come from the germline V gene (reference sequence). The CDR3 covers 13 residues. V was clipped by 0 bases and J by 5 bases, with 10 bases between them. The CDR3, as DNA: TGTGCCTGGAGTGTATCCAGCTTTTATGGCTACACCTTC. Translated: CAWSVSSFYGYTF.